The present TCR beta chain was sequenced within a study of T cells in Graves' hyperthyroidism and ophthalmopathy. There were TCR beta CDR3 regions amplified from RNA transcripts. The TCR CDR3 was amplified in a first-round RT-PCR using the HTBI primer set. One entry per CDR3 protein results from TCRdb running MiXCR on the multiplex PCR reads. The sample includes about 760,000 distinct CDR3 sequences, about a third of them seen just once. Trimming pared 0 bases from V and 5 bases from J, leaving 9 bases between. The V gene's germline CDR1 is SGHKS and CDR2 YYEKEE (reference sequence). CDR3 length: 15 amino acids. The sample holds many counts of this clonotype.

This sequence originates from a woman between 40 and 50 years old with Graves' hyperthyroidism. The chain couples TRBV5-5 to TRBJ2-6; D call uncertain. Sequenced input: blood. CDR3 DNA: TGTGCCAGCAGCTTGGAACTGTTCTGGGCCAACGTCCTGACTTTC. Residues: CASSLELFWANVLTF.